This TCR beta chain was captured in a study of CD8+ T cells in alopecia areata. Notes on this clone: Its antigen is not identified.

It was cDNA, reverse transcribed from extracted RNA, that served as the sequencing template. Assay used: immunoSEQ multiplex PCR; TCRdb lists only in-frame clones, some missing. In the table there are some 120,000 clones, 47% of which are singletons. The CDR3 contains 13 residues. The ends were cut back, 6 bases at V and 3 bases at J, with 14 bases in the middle. CDR1 and CDR2 from the germline V gene are SQVTM and ANQGSEA. The investigators collected lesional scalp punch biopsies and peripheral blood from alopecia areata patients. It was from PBMCs that CD4+ and CD8+ T cells were sorted. Overall study findings and caveats: Scalp samples also contribute reads from the resident alphabeta T cells found in normal skin. Affected lesional scalp, above all in alopecia totalis/universalis, was more clonal than normal scalp.

The chain couples TRBV29-1 to TRBJ1-2; D is possibly TRBD1 (6 bases). Sequencing used NKG2D-low CD8+ T cells sorted from blood. The sequence was collected from a human donor with alopecia areata. The chain's CDR3 is CSVPTDSDYGYTF. Written as DNA, the CDR3 is TGCAGCGTCCCCACGGACAGCGACTATGGCTACACCTTC.